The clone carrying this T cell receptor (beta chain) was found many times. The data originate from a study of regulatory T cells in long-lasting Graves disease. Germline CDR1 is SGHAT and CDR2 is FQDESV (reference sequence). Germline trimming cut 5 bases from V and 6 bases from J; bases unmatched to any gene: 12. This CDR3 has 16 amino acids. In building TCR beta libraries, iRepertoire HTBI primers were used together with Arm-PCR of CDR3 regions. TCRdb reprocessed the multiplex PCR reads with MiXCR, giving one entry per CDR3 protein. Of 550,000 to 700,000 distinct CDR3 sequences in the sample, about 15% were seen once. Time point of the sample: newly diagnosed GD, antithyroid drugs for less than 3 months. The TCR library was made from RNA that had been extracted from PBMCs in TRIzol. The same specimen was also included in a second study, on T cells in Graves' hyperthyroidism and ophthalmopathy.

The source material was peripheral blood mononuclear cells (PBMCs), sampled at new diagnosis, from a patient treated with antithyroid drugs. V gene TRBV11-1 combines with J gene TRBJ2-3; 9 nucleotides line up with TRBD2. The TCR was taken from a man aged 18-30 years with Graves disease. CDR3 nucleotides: TGTGCCAGCAGCCCAAGACTAGCGGCCATGCAGGATACGCAGTATTTT. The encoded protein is CASSPRLAAMQDTQYF.